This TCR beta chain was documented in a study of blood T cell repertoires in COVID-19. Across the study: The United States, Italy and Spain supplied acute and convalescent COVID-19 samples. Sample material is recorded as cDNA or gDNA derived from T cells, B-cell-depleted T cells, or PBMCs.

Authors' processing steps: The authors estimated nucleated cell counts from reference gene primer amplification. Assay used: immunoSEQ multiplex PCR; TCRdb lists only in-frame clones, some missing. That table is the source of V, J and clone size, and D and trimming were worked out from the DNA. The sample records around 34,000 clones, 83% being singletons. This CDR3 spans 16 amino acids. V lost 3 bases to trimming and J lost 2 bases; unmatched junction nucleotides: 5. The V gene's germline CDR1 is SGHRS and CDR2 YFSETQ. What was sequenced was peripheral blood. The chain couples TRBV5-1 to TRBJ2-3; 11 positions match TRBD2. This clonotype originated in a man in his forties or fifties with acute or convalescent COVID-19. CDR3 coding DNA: TGCGCCAGCAGCTCGCTTAGCGGGGGGGCCACAGATACGCAGTATTTT. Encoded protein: CASSSLSGGATDTQYF.